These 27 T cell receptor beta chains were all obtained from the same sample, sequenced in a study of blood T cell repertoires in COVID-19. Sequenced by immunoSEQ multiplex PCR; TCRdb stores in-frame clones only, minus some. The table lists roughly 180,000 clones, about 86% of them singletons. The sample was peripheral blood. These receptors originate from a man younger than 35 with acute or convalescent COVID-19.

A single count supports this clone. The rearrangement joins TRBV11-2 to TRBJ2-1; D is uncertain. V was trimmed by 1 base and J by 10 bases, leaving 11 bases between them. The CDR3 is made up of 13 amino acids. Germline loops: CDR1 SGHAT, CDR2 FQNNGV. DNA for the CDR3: TGTGCCAGCAGCTTAGGCGGCTTCGCGGAGCAGTTCTTC. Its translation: CASSLGGFAEQFF.

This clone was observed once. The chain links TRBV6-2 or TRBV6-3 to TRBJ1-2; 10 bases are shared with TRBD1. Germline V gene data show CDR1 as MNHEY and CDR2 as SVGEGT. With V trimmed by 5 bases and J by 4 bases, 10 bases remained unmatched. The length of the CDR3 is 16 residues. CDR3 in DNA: TGTGCCAGCAGTCTGGACAGGGGGTCCTCTGGCTATGGCTACACCTTC. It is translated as CASSLDRGSSGYGYTF.

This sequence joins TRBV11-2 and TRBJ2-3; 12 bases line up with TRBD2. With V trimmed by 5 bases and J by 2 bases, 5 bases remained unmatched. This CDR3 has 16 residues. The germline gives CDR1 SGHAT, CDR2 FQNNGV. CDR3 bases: TGTGCCAGCAGCCCGACTAGCGGGAGCCCCACAGATACGCAGTATTTT. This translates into CASSPTSGSPTDTQYF.

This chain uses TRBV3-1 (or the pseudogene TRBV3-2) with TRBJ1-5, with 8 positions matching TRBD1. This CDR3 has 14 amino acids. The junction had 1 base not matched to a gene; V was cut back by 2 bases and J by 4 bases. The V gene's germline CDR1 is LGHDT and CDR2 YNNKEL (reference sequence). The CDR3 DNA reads TGTGCCAGCAGCCAAAGGGACAGGAATCAGCCCCAGCATTTT. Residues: CASSQRDRNQPQHF.

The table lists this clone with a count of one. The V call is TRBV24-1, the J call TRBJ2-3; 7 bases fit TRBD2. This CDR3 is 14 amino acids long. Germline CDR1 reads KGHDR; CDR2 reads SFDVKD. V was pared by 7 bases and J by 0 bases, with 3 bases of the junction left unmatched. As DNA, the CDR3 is TGTGCCACCAGGGAAGCGGGGAGCACAGATACGCAGTATTTT. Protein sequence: CATREAGSTDTQYF.

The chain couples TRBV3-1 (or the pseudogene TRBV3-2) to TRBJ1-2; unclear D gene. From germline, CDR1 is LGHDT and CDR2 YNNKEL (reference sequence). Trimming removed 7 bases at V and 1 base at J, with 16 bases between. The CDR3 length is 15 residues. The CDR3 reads CASTPRGSFNYGYTF. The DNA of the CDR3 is TGTGCCAGCACCCCCCGGGGATCTTTTAACTATGGCTACACCTTC.

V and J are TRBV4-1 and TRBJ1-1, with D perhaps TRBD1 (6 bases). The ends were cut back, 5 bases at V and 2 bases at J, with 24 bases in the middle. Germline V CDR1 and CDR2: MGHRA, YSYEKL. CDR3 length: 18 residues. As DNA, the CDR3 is TGCGCCAGCAGCGCCCACAGGGTAGGAACTCAAAAAAACACTGAAGCTTTCTTT. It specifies CASSAHRVGTQKNTEAFF.

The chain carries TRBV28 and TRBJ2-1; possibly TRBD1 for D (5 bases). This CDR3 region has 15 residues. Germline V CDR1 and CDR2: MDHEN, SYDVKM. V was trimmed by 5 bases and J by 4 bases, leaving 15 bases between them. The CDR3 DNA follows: TGTGCCAGCAGTCCCCTTGGGGCGGTTTACAATGAGCAGTTCTTC. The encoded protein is CASSPLGAVYNEQFF. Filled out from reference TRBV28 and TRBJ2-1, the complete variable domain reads DVKVTQSSRYLVKRTGEKVFLECVQDMDHENMFWYRQDPGLGLRLIYFSYDVKMKEKGDIPEGYSVSREKKERFSLILESASTNQTSMYLCASSPLGAVYNEQFFGPGTRLTVL.

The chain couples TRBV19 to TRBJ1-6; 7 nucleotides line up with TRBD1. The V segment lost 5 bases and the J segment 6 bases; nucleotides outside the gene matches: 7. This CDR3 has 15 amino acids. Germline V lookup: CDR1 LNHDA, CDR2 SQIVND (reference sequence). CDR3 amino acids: CASSDPGQLNSPLHF. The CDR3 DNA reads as TGTGCCAGTAGTGACCCGGGACAGCTTAATTCACCCCTCCACTTT.

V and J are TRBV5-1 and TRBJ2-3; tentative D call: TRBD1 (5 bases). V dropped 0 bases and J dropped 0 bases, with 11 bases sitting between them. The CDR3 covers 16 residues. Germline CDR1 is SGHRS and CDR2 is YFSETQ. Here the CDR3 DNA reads TGCGCCAGCAGCTTGGGTGACAGCCCCAGCACAGATACGCAGTATTTT. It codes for CASSLGDSPSTDTQYF. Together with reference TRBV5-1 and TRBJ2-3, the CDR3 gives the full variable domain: KAGVTQTPRYLIKTRGQQVTLSCSPISGHRSVSWYQQTPGQGLQFLFEYFSETQRNKGNFPGRFSGRQFSNSRSEMNVSTLELGDSALYLCASSLGDSPSTDTQYFGPGTRLTVL.

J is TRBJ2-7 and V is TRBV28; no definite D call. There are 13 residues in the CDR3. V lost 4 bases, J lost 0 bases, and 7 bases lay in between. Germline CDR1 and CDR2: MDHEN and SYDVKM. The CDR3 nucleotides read TGTGCCAGCAGTTCCCTAAGCTCCTACGAGCAGTACGTC. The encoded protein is CASSSLSSYEQYV.

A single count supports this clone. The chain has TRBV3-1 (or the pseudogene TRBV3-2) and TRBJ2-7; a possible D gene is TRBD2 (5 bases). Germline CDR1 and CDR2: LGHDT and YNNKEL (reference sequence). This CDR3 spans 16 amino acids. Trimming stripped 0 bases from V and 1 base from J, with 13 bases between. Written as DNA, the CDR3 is TGTGCCAGCAGCCAAGATGTCAGCGGTCCTTCCTACGAGCAGTACTTC. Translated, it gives CASSQDVSGPSYEQYF.

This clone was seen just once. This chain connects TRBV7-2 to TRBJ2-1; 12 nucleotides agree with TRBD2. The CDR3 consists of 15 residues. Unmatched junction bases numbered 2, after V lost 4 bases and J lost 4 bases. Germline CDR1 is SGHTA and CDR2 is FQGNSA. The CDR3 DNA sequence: TGTGCCAGCAGCTCTAGCGGGGGGGGTTACAATGAGCAGTTCTTC. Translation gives CASSSSGGGYNEQFF.

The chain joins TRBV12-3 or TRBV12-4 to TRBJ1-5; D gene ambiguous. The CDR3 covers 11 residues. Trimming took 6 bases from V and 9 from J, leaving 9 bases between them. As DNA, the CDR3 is TGTGCCAGCAGCCCTGGAGGGCCCCAGCATTTT. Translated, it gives CASSPGGPQHF.

The CDR3 bases are TGTGCCAGCAGCTATAGACAGATCACAGATACGCAGTATTTT. The encoded protein is CASSYRQITDTQYF. The J gene is TRBJ2-3, the V gene TRBV9; TRBD1 might be the D (5 bases). Germline CDR1 is SGDLS and CDR2 is YYNGEE. The CDR3 is 14 residues long. Trimming stripped 4 bases from V and 2 bases from J, with 11 bases between.

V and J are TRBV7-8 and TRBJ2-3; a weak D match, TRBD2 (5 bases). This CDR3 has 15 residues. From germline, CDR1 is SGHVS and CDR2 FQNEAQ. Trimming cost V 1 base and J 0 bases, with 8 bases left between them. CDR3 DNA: TGTGCCAGCAGCTTAGGCAGGACTAGCACAGATACGCAGTATTTT. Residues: CASSLGRTSTDTQYF.

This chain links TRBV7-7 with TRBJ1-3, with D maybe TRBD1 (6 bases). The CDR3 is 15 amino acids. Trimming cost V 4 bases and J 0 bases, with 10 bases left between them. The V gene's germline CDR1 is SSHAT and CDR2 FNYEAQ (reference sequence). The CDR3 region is CASSSGQSSGNTIYF. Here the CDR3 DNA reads TGTGCCAGCAGCTCAGGACAGAGCTCTGGAAACACCATATATTTT.

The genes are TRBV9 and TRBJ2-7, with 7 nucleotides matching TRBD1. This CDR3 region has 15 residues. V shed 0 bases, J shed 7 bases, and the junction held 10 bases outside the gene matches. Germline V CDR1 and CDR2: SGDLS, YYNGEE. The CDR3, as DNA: TGTGCCAGCAGCGTAGAAGACAGGGTCATGGGTGAGCAGTACTTC. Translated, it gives CASSVEDRVMGEQYF.

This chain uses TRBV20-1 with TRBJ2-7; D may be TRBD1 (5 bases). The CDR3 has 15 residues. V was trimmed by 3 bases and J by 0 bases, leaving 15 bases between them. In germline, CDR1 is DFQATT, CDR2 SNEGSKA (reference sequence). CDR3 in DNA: TGCAGTGCTAGTCCCCGACAGAGAAGCTCCTACGAGCAGTACTTC. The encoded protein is CSASPRQRSSYEQYF.

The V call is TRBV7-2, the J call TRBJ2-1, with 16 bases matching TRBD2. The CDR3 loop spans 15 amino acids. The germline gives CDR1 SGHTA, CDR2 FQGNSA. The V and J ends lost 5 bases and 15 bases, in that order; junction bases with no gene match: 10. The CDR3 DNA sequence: TGTGCCAGCAGCATAGGGACTAGCGGGGGGGCCTGGGCGTTCTTC. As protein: CASSIGTSGGAWAFF.

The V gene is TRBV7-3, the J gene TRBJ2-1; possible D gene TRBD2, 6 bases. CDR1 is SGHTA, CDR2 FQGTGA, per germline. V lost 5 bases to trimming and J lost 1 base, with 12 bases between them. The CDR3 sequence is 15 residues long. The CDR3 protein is CASSPTRGSYNEQFF. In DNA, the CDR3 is TGTGCCAGCAGCCCCACACGGGGGTCCTACAATGAGCAGTTCTTC. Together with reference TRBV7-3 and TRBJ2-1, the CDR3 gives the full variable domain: GAGVSQTPSNKVTEKGKYVELRCDPISGHTALYWYRQSLGQGPEFLIYFQGTGAADDSGLPNDRFFAVRPEGSVSTLKIQRTERGDSAVYLCASSPTRGSYNEQFFGPGTRLTVL.

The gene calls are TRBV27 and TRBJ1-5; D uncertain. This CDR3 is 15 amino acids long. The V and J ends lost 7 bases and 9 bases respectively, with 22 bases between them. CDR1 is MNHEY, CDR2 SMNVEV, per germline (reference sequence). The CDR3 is CASMISSTTGPPQHF. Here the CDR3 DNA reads TGTGCCAGCATGATCAGCTCCACGACGGGTCCGCCCCAGCATTTT.

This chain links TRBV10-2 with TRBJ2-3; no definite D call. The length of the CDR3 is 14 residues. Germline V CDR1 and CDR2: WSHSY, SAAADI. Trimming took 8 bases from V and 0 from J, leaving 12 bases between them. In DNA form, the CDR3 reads TGCGCCAGCTCGTCAGGAAGCAGCACAGATACGCAGTATTTT. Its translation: CASSSGSSTDTQYF.

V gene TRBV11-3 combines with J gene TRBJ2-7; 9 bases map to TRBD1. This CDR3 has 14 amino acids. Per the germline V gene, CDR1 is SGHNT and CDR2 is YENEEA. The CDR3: CASSLDLAQDRGNV. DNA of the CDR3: TGTGCCAGCAGCTTAGATCTCGCCCAAGACAGGGGGAACGTC.

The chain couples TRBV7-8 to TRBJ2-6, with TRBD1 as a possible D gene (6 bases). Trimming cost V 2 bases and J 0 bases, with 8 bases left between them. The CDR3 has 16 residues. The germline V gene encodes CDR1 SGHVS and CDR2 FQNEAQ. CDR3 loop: CASSLMGHSGANVLTF. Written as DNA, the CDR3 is TGTGCCAGCAGCTTAATGGGACACTCTGGGGCCAACGTCCTGACTTTC.

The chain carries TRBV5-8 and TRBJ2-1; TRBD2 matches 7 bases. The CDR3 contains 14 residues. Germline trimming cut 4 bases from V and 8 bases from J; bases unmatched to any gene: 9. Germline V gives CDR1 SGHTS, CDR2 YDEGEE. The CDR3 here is CASSNGLGSDEQFF. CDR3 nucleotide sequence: TGTGCCAGCAGCAACGGACTAGGTTCGGATGAGCAGTTCTTC.

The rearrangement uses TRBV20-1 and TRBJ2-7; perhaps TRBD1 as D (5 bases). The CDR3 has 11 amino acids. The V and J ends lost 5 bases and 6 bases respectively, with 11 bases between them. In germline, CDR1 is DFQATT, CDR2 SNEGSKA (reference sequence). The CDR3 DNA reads TGCAGTGCTGAGCAGGGTCCCGAGCAGTACTTC. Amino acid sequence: CSAEQGPEQYF.